One and the same sample provided the 20 T cell receptor beta chains below, sequenced in a study of neurological immune-mediated disorders. One entry per CDR3 protein results from TCRdb running MiXCR on the 5' RACE reads. The repertoire holds 60,000 or so distinct CDR3 sequences, with more than 9.5% as singletons. The sequencing sample was made of PBMCs. The receptors here all came from a man in his 60s in good health.

This clonotype was counted ten times or more. This sequence joins TRBV5-1 and TRBJ1-2, with a possible D match to TRBD1 (5 bases). Germline CDR1 reads SGHRS; CDR2 reads YFSETQ. The length of the CDR3 is 15 residues. V was shortened by 2 bases and J by 4 bases, with 15 bases between the two germline ends. CDR3 protein: CASSFTAGSGYGYTF. CDR3 in DNA: TGCGCCAGCAGCTTCACCGCAGGGAGCGGCTATGGCTACACCTTC.

In this sample, this clonotype turned up many times. The J gene is TRBJ1-1, the V gene TRBV7-2; D ambiguous. The germline CDR1 and CDR2 sequences are SGHTA and FQGNSA. Trimming removed 5 bases at V and 3 bases at J, with 10 bases between. The CDR3 consists of 13 residues. The CDR3 nucleotides read TGTGCCAGCAGCCCCTTCACGCACACTGAAGCTTTCTTT. It specifies CASSPFTHTEAFF.

The chain links TRBV12-3 or TRBV12-4 to TRBJ2-5; possible D gene TRBD1, 6 bases. This CDR3 has 15 amino acids. Deletions cut 4 bases from V and 5 bases from J, with 17 bases between. The CDR3 region has the DNA TGTGCCAGCAGTTCCCCGGGACACCTGGGGGAGACCCAGTACTTC. Encoded protein: CASSSPGHLGETQYF.

In its sample, this clonotype was seen many times. V gene TRBV7-2 combines with J gene TRBJ1-2; possibly TRBD1 for D (5 bases). Germline assignment: CDR1 SGHTA and CDR2 FQGNSA. This CDR3 region has 15 residues. V lost 2 bases, J lost 0 bases, and 10 bases lay in between. The CDR3 reads CASSLNTGPNYGYTF. In DNA, the CDR3 is TGTGCCAGCAGCTTAAACACGGGACCTAACTATGGCTACACCTTC.

This clonotype showed up many times. The chain recombines TRBV18 with TRBJ2-3, with D perhaps TRBD2 (6 bases). The germline V gene encodes CDR1 KGHSH and CDR2 LQKENI. This CDR3 is built from 13 residues. Trimming cost V 3 bases and J 4 bases, with 8 bases left between them. CDR3 sequence: CASSPGGPDTQYF. Written as DNA, the CDR3 is TGTGCCAGCTCACCCGGGGGTCCAGATACGCAGTATTTT.

This clonotype showed up many times. The CDR3 reads CAISVGQGYYGYTF. The DNA for the CDR3 is TGTGCCATCAGTGTGGGACAGGGCTACTATGGCTACACCTTC. V and J are TRBV10-3 and TRBJ1-2, with 9 bases matching TRBD1. CDR3 length: 14 residues. Germline V lookup: CDR1 ENHRY, CDR2 SYGVKD. The V segment lost 4 bases and the J segment 3 bases; nucleotides outside the gene matches: 3.

In its sample, this clonotype was seen many times. The chain links TRBV5-5 to TRBJ2-1, with a tentative D call TRBD1 (6 bases). CDR1 and CDR2 (germline): SGHKS, YYEKEE (reference sequence). V was cut by 7 bases and J by 0 bases, with 14 bases left in between. There are 15 residues in the CDR3. As DNA, the CDR3 is TGTGCCAGCGCTGGACAGATGAGCTCCTACAATGAGCAGTTCTTC. Translating it yields CASAGQMSSYNEQFF.

This clonotype showed up many times. Here the CDR3 omits its conserved ending phenylalanine or tryptophan, so a read error is the likely source. The DNA is left out, because the CDR3 cannot be placed on it with certainty; the CDR3 is given as TCRdb lists it. The genes are TRBV5-6 and TRBJ2-3; TRBD1 was called by the table and not checked on the DNA. Germline CDR1 and CDR2: SGHDT and YYEEEE. The CDR3 is made up of 12 amino acids, end residues included. Here the CDR3 reads CASSFAQGAALA.

This clonotype was picked up many times. The chain couples TRBV12-3 or TRBV12-4 to TRBJ1-5, with D possibly being TRBD1 (5 bases). V lost 5 bases and J lost 0, with 20 bases in between. CDR3 length equals 18 residues. DNA of the CDR3: TGTGCCAGCAGTGTGGAGATTTTTAGGGGATATAGCAATCAGCCCCAGCATTTT. Translating it yields CASSVEIFRGYSNQPQHF.

The chain recombines TRBV5-1 with TRBJ2-5; no clear D. In germline, CDR1 is SGHRS, CDR2 YFSETQ. V lost 9 bases, J lost 5 bases, and 17 bases lay in between. The CDR3 runs 13 residues. Here the CDR3 DNA reads TGCGCCAACAGATTAATTCCGTTGGAGACCCAGTACTTC. Translation gives CANRLIPLETQYF.

This clonotype occurred a few times. The chain combines TRBV19 with TRBJ1-1; D gene uncertain. The V gene's germline CDR1 is LNHDA and CDR2 SQIVND (reference sequence). Trimming shortened V by 3 bases and J by 3 bases, and 8 bases separated the two germline ends. The CDR3 contains 13 residues. This CDR3 reads CASSMQRDTEAFF. In nucleotides, the CDR3 is TGTGCCAGTAGTATGCAGAGGGACACTGAAGCTTTCTTT.

This clonotype was counted at least ten times. V gene TRBV5-1 combines with J gene TRBJ1-2; 7 nucleotides line up with TRBD1. Trimming took 4 bases from V and 4 from J; bases not matched to a gene: 10. The germline gives CDR1 SGHRS, CDR2 YFSETQ. The CDR3 totals 15 residues. The CDR3 sequence is CASSPDTGVSYGYTF. The CDR3, as DNA: TGCGCCAGCAGCCCCGATACAGGGGTCTCCTATGGCTACACCTTC.

This clonotype was recorded at least ten times. CDR3 DNA: TGCGCCAGCAGCTTGTCTTCAACTAATGAAAAACTGTTTTTT. As protein: CASSLSSTNEKLFF. V is TRBV5-1 and J is TRBJ1-4, with D uncertain. V lost 1 base, J lost 0 bases, and 4 bases lay in between. Germline CDR1 reads SGHRS; CDR2 reads YFSETQ. The CDR3 runs 14 residues.

Many counts were recorded for this clonotype. The CDR3 reads CAWRTNDNEQFF. The CDR3 bases are TGCGCCTGGCGGACAAACGACAATGAGCAGTTCTTC. The chain recombines TRBV5-1 with TRBJ2-1, with TRBD1 as a possible D gene (5 bases). V gave up 10 bases and J gave up 5 bases, with 13 bases separating them. CDR1 is SGHRS and CDR2 is YFSETQ in the germline V gene. The CDR3 is 12 residues long.

This clonotype has a count of ten or more. The chain's CDR3 is CSASLRVRNTEAFF. In DNA, the CDR3 is TGCAGTGCTTCGCTTAGGGTCAGAAACACTGAAGCTTTCTTT. This chain joins TRBV20-1 and TRBJ1-1, with unresolved D. Germline V gene sequence: CDR1 DFQATT, CDR2 SNEGSKA (reference sequence). V was pared by 5 bases and J by 2 bases, with 15 bases between. This CDR3 has 14 amino acids.

This clonotype has a count of ten or more. This rearrangement joins TRBV5-1 to TRBJ2-3; 9 nucleotides line up with TRBD1. The CDR3 length is 16 residues. The trim removed 0 bases at V and 4 bases at J, leaving 6 bases unmatched. CDR1 and CDR2 from the germline V gene are SGHRS and YFSETQ. The CDR3 coding sequence is TGCGCCAGCAGCTTGGGCGGGACAGGGAGAGCAGATACGCAGTATTTT. As protein: CASSLGGTGRADTQYF.

This clonotype was counted ten times or more. V and J are TRBV6-5 and TRBJ2-1; D may be TRBD2 (5 bases). V shed 1 base and J shed 10 bases, with 8 bases lying between them. CDR1 and CDR2 from the germline V gene are MNHEY and SVGAGI. CDR3 size: 12 residues. In nucleotides, the CDR3 is TGTGCCAGCAGTTACTTCGGCGGGGAGCAGTTCTTC. As protein: CASSYFGGEQFF.

This clonotype was counted many times. This rearrangement joins TRBV7-2 to TRBJ2-5, with 9 bases fitting TRBD2. The CDR3 contains 17 residues. V was clipped by 2 bases and J by 5 bases; unmatched bases: 12. CDR1 and CDR2 from the germline V gene are SGHTA and FQGNSA. DNA for the CDR3: TGTGCCAGCAGCTTAAGCTTGGGGCGGGGGGGCAGTGAGACCCAGTACTTC. It is translated as CASSLSLGRGGSETQYF.

This clonotype showed up many times. The CDR3 spells CASSSTPGNTEAFF. Here the CDR3 DNA reads TGTGCCAGCAGCTCAACCCCAGGGAACACTGAAGCTTTCTTT. V and J are TRBV7-3 and TRBJ1-1, with D unclear. The CDR3 runs 14 residues. The germline V and J ends were trimmed by 4 bases and 1 base, with 10 bases remaining between them. CDR1 and CDR2 from the germline V gene are SGHTA and FQGTGA.

This clonotype showed up many times. The rearrangement joins TRBV15 to TRBJ2-7, with D perhaps TRBD2 (5 bases). The V and J ends lost 4 bases and 0 bases respectively, with 7 bases between them. Germline V lookup: CDR1 LNHNV, CDR2 YYDKDF (reference sequence). The CDR3 sequence is 13 residues long. In DNA, the CDR3 is TGTGCCACCAGCAAACTAGACTCCTACGAGCAGTACTTC. Its translation is CATSKLDSYEQYF.